This T cell receptor (beta chain) was retrieved from a study of T-cell memory formation after mild COVID-19. Whole-study findings and limits: Still unconfirmed is whether the second-wave clones peaking on day 37 recognized SARS-CoV-2. CD4+ contracting clones were found mainly in CM and EM, and CD8+ ones in EMRA. In pre-infection memory, a portion of responding clones appeared, which suggested that cross-reactive memory joined.

The CDR3 is made up of 15 amino acids. The V and J ends lost 0 bases and 8 bases, in that order; junction bases with no gene match: 8. Per the germline V gene, CDR1 is SGHRS and CDR2 is YFSETQ. Via MiXCR, TCRdb re-called the 5' RACE reads, giving one row per CDR3 protein. The sample has about 620,000 distinct CDR3 sequences; more than 15% are singletons. This clonotype was detected a few times. What it binds is unknown. V gene TRBV5-1 combines with J gene TRBJ2-1, with TRBD2 matching over 7 bases. The clonotype was recovered from an adult woman who had mild COVID-19 (a few samples of this study predate the infection). Cell type and time point are not known. The sequencing input was PBMCs or a T cell subset sorted from them (not recorded which). The CDR3 DNA follows: TGCGCCAGCAGCTTGGTGAGCGGGGATCAGGATGAGCAGTTCTTC. Amino acids: CASSLVSGDQDEQFF.